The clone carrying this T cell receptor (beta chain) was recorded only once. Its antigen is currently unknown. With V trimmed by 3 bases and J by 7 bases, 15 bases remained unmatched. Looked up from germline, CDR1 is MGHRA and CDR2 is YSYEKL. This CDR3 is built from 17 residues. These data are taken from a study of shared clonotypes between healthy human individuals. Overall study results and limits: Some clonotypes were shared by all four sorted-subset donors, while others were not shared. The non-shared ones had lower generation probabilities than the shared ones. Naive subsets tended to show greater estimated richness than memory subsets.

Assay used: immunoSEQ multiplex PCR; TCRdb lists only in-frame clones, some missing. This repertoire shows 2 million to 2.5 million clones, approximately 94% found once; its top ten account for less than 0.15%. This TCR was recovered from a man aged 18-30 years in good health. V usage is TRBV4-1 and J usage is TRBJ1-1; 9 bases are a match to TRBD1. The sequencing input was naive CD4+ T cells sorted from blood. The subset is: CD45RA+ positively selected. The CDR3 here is CASSQAILQGALNEAFF. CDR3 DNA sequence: TGCGCCAGCAGCCAGGCCATCTTACAGGGGGCACTAAATGAAGCTTTCTTT.